These T cell receptor beta chains were read from a single sample in a study of T cell responses to AZD1222 COVID-19 vaccine. Sequencing used immunoSEQ multiplex PCR; TCRdb keeps in-frame clones, though not all of them. The sample consists of around 140,000 clones, over 80% of them appearing once. Specimen: peripheral blood, collected 28 days after the second AZD1222 dose. The source of these receptors is an adult who received the AZD1222 COVID-19 vaccine. Both conserved end residues are part of each CDR3. Each record gives: clone size, D gene, V gene, J gene, CDR3 DNA, CDR3 protein. The D gene is left open where the match is weak. Clone size appears in some rows only: once, few, many, or a class for an expanded clone.

size: -; D: -; V: TRBV4-2; J: TRBJ1-2; DNA: TGTGCCAGCAGCCAAGAGTCAGTCACATATGGCTACACCTTC; CDR3: CASSQESVTYGYTF
size: -; D: -; V: TRBV7-2; J: TRBJ1-3; DNA: TGTGCCAGCAGCTTAGATGTCGCCGTTGGGGTTTACACCATATATTTT; CDR3: CASSLDVAVGVYTIYF
size: -; D: -; V: TRBV5-1; J: TRBJ1-1; DNA: TGCGCCAGCAGCTTGGTCAGGGGTACGGGCACTGAAGCTTTCTTT; CDR3: CASSLVRGTGTEAFF
size: -; D: -; V: TRBV2; J: TRBJ1-5; DNA: TGTGCCAGCAAAGGACTGATGGATCAGCCCCAGCATTTT; CDR3: CASKGLMDQPQHF
size: -; D: TRBD1; V: TRBV4-1; J: TRBJ1-5; DNA: TGCGCCAGCAGCCAAGAGGACAGGGGGCACGGTCAGCCCCAGCATTTT; CDR3: CASSQEDRGHGQPQHF
size: few; D: TRBD1; V: TRBV6-2/TRBV6-3; J: TRBJ1-1; DNA: TGTGCCAGCAGTTACCTGGGACAGGGGGCGACTGAAGCTTTCTTT; CDR3: CASSYLGQGATEAFF
size: -; D: -; V: TRBV19; J: TRBJ2-2; DNA: TGTGCCAGTAGTATAGGGGTTGTCGAGGTAACCGGGGAGCTGTTTTTT; CDR3: CASSIGVVEVTGELFF
size: -; D: TRBD2; V: TRBV5-1; J: TRBJ2-2; DNA: TGCGCCAGCAGCTCAGGACTAGCGGGCGGCACCGGGGAGCTGTTTTTT; CDR3: CASSSGLAGGTGELFF
size: -; D: -; V: TRBV27; J: TRBJ1-1; DNA: TGTGCCAGCAGTTTTGGGGAGGTGAATGAAGCTTTCTTT; CDR3: CASSFGEVNEAFF
size: -; D: -; V: TRBV10-3; J: TRBJ1-1; DNA: TGTGCCATCAGTGATGCTGGAGGGAAGGGCACTGAAGCTTTCTTT; CDR3: CAISDAGGKGTEAFF
size: -; D: -; V: TRBV7-8; J: TRBJ1-2; DNA: TGTGCCAGCAGCCAGCGGTTAGGCTCGAGTGGGTATGGCTACACCTTC; CDR3: CASSQRLGSSGYGYTF
size: -; D: -; V: TRBV6-1; J: TRBJ1-2; DNA: TGTGCCAGCAGTGATTTTTCGGACACTAACTATGGCTACACCTTC; CDR3: CASSDFSDTNYGYTF
size: -; D: TRBD1; V: TRBV7-9; J: TRBJ1-1; DNA: TGTGCCAGCAGCCCTGACAGGGGCTTTATTGGAGCTTTCTTT; CDR3: CASSPDRGFIGAFF
size: once; D: TRBD1; V: TRBV5-1; J: TRBJ2-3; DNA: TGCGCCAGCAGCTTCGCAGGGGGCTCGGGCGCAGATACGCAGTATTTT; CDR3: CASSFAGGSGADTQYF
size: -; D: -; V: TRBV27; J: TRBJ1-1; DNA: TGTGCCAGCAGTTTATCCCCCTCCGGGAACACTGAAGCTTTCTTT; CDR3: CASSLSPSGNTEAFF
size: once; D: -; V: TRBV7-2; J: TRBJ2-3; DNA: TGTGCCAGCAGCCCCCTCCCTAGCACAGATACGCAGTATTTT; CDR3: CASSPLPSTDTQYF
size: -; D: TRBD1; V: TRBV27; J: TRBJ2-2; DNA: TGTGCCAGCAGTGGCCCACGGGACAGGGTTGGCGGGGAGCTGTTTTTT; CDR3: CASSGPRDRVGGELFF
size: few; D: -; V: TRBV3-1/TRBV3-2; J: TRBJ1-1; DNA: TGTGCCAGCAGCCAAGGTCGTGAGGGTGGGTGTAACTTT; CDR3: CASSQGREGGCNF
size: -; D: -; V: TRBV15; J: TRBJ1-5; DNA: TGTGCCACCAGCCCCCTTAAGTCGGCCGGGGGAGGGGGACAGCCCCAGCATTTT; CDR3: CATSPLKSAGGGGQPQHF
size: few; D: -; V: TRBV5-1; J: TRBJ2-5; DNA: TGCGCCAGCAGCTTGTCGGTAGAGACCCAGTACTTC; CDR3: CASSLSVETQYF
size: -; D: -; V: TRBV6-2/TRBV6-3; J: TRBJ1-5; DNA: TGTGCCAGCAGTTACTCGACAGGCCCTCAGCCCCAGCATTTT; CDR3: CASSYSTGPQPQHF
size: -; D: -; V: TRBV12-3/TRBV12-4; J: TRBJ1-1; DNA: TGTGCCAGCAGTTTTAGCGTGGCTTTCTTT; CDR3: CASSFSVAFF
size: -; D: TRBD2; V: TRBV11-3; J: TRBJ2-2; DNA: TGTGCCAGCAGCTCCCGACTAGCAGACACCGGGGAGCTGTTTTTT; CDR3: CASSSRLADTGELFF
size: -; D: TRBD1; V: TRBV5-1; J: TRBJ1-1; DNA: TGCGCCAGCAGCTTAGGGACAGGGTACACTGAAGCTTTCTTT; CDR3: CASSLGTGYTEAFF
size: -; D: -; V: TRBV9; J: TRBJ1-1; DNA: TGTGCCAGCAGCGTAGGGGCAGGCGTGAACACTGAAGCTTTCTTT; CDR3: CASSVGAGVNTEAFF
size: -; D: -; V: TRBV11-3; J: TRBJ2-1; DNA: TGTGCCAGCAGCTATCAGGGGTACAATGAGCAGTTCTTC; CDR3: CASSYQGYNEQFF
size: -; D: TRBD1; V: TRBV5-8; J: TRBJ2-3; DNA: TGTGCCAGCAGCTCCACCGGGACAGCTAGCACAGATACGCAGTATTTT; CDR3: CASSSTGTASTDTQYF